The 9 T cell receptor beta chains given below trace back to one sample, sequenced in a study of T cells in Graves' hyperthyroidism and ophthalmopathy. Regions amplified from RNA transcripts were the TCR beta CDR3 regions. A set of HTBI primers served as the primers for a first-round RT-PCR of the TCR CDR3. TCRdb reprocessed the multiplex PCR reads with MiXCR, giving one entry per CDR3 protein. The table lists 300,000 to 350,000 distinct CDR3 sequences, over 15% of them singletons, with approximately 35% in the top ten. The sequenced material came from blood. The source is a man aged 25 to 45 with Graves' hyperthyroidism.

This clonotype was observed at least ten times. This chain uses TRBV11-3 with TRBJ1-1, with 8 positions matching TRBD1. The V segment lost 7 bases and the J segment 0 bases; nucleotides outside the gene matches: 7. CDR3 size: 15 residues. In germline, CDR1 is SGHNT, CDR2 YENEEA. The CDR3 DNA reads TGTGCCAGCACCTCGGGACAGGCCATGAACACTGAAGCTTTCTTT. The encoded protein is CASTSGQAMNTEAFF.

This chain links TRBV20-1 with TRBJ2-4; 7 bases are a match to TRBD2. J gave up 7 bases and V 0 bases, and 9 bases lay outside the gene matches. The CDR3 is made up of 15 amino acids. CDR1 and CDR2 (germline): DFQATT, SNEGSKA (reference sequence). CDR3 sequence reads: CSARDAVAGANIQYF. CDR3 nucleotides: TGCAGTGCTAGAGATGCGGTTGCGGGAGCGAACATTCAGTACTTC.

This clonotype was seen a handful of times. The CDR3 is CASSFDRGVGAFF. The CDR3 nucleotides are TGCGCCAGCAGCTTTGACAGGGGCGTAGGAGCTTTCTTT. The V call is TRBV5-1, the J call TRBJ1-1; 8 bases align to TRBD1. CDR1 and CDR2 from the germline V gene are SGHRS and YFSETQ. The CDR3 is made up of 13 amino acids. V lost 2 bases, J lost 10 bases, and 7 bases stayed unmatched.

The rearrangement uses TRBV24-1 and TRBJ2-3, with unresolved D. The V gene lost 3 bases and the J gene lost 0 bases, with 9 bases spanning the gap. This CDR3 spans 15 amino acids. Germline values: CDR1 KGHDR, CDR2 SFDVKD. The CDR3, as DNA: TGTGCCACCAGTGATCAAGGACGCAGCACAGATACGCAGTATTTT. Translating gives CATSDQGRSTDTQYF.

The V and J genes are TRBV5-8 and TRBJ2-7; possibly TRBD2 for D (6 bases). Germline V gene lookup returns CDR1 SGHTS and CDR2 YDEGEE. The CDR3 is made up of 14 amino acids. Between the trimmed V and J ends, which lost 2 bases and 2 bases, there was a span of 11 bases. CDR3 nucleotide sequence: TGTGCCAGCAGCTTACGGGCGGGAACCTACGAGCAGTACTTC. Protein product: CASSLRAGTYEQYF. Full variable domain (missing parts from reference TRBV5-8 and TRBJ2-7): EAGVTQSPTHLIKTRGQQATLRCSPISGHTSVYWYQQALGLGLQFLLWYDEGEERNRGNFPPRFSGRQFPNYSSELNVNALELEDSALYLCASSLRAGTYEQYFGPGTRLTVT.

There are many counts of this clonotype. The chain joins TRBV27 to TRBJ2-7; 7 bases are a match to TRBD1. Germline V gene data show CDR1 as MNHEY and CDR2 as SMNVEV (reference sequence). The CDR3 extends over 13 amino acids. Unmatched junction bases numbered 6, after V lost 8 bases and J lost 2 bases. CDR3 amino acids: CASGRTGAYEQYF. DNA for the CDR3: TGTGCCAGCGGAAGAACAGGGGCCTACGAGCAGTACTTC.

This clonotype occurred many times. V and J are TRBV20-1 and TRBJ2-3, with TRBD2 identical over 11 bases. The germline gives CDR1 DFQATT, CDR2 SNEGSKA (reference sequence). Germline trimming cut 6 bases from V and 3 bases from J; bases unmatched to any gene: 8. CDR3 length: 15 residues. CDR3 DNA: TGCAGTGCCACAATAAGGACTAGCGGGACAGATACGCAGTATTTT. The encoded protein is CSATIRTSGTDTQYF.

This clonotype was counted many times. The chain employs TRBV28 and TRBJ2-2, with a weak D call TRBD1 (5 bases). The CDR3 contains 13 residues. V was trimmed by 8 bases and J by 0 bases, leaving 7 bases between them. Germline loops: CDR1 MDHEN, CDR2 SYDVKM. CDR3 sequence reads: CASLTANTGELFF. As DNA, the CDR3 is TGTGCCAGCTTGACAGCGAACACCGGGGAGCTGTTTTTT.

The V gene is TRBV12-5, the J gene TRBJ1-1; TRBD1 is a possible D gene (6 bases). CDR3 size: 16 residues. V was cut by 3 bases and J by 4 bases, with 18 bases left in between. Germline V CDR1 and CDR2: LGHNT, FRNRAP. The CDR3 reads CASGLIPGGSSTEAFF. The DNA of the CDR3 is TGTGCTAGTGGTTTAATTCCCGGGGGCTCGTCCACTGAAGCTTTCTTT.